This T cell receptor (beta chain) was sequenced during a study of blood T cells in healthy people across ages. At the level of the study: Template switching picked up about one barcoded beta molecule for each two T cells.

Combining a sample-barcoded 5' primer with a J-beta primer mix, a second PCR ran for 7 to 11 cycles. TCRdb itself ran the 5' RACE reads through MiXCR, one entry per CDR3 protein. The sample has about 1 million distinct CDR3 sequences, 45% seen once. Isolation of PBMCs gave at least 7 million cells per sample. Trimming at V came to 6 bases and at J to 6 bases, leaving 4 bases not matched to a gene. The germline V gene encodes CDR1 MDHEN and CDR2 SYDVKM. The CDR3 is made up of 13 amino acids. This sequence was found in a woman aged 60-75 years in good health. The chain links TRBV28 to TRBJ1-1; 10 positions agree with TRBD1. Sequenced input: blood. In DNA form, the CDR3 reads TGTGCCAGCAGCGGGACAGGGGCGGCTGAAGCTTTCTTT. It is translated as CASSGTGAAEAFF. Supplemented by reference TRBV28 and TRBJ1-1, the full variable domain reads DVKVTQSSRYLVKRTGEKVFLECVQDMDHENMFWYRQDPGLGLRLIYFSYDVKMKEKGDIPEGYSVSREKKERFSLILESASTNQTSMYLCASSGTGAAEAFFGQGTRLTVV.